Listed below are T cell receptor beta chains from one sample, sequenced in a study of blood T cell repertoires in COVID-19. The repertoire was sequenced with immunoSEQ multiplex PCR; TCRdb's copy has only in-frame clones and lacks some. This table has about 180,000 clones, 65% to 85% appearing once. Sequenced: PBMCs or T cells enriched from blood (not recorded which). The receptors come from a woman aged 40 to 50 with acute COVID-19. Both conserved end residues are part of each CDR3. The D gene is left open where the match is weak. The size field is filled for only some rows; it gives once, few, many or a size class.

v_call	j_call	clone_size	d_call	cdr3_aa	cdr3_nt
TRBV9	TRBJ2-1	.	.	CASSVAGTYNEQFF	TGTGCCAGCAGCGTAGCGGGAACTTACAATGAGCAGTTCTTC
TRBV7-2	TRBJ2-1	once	TRBD2	CASSLDAGASGDPHNEQFF	TGTGCCAGCAGCTTAGACGCGGGCGCTAGCGGGGACCCTCACAATGAGCAGTTCTTC
TRBV6-5	TRBJ1-4	once	.	CASSYIQGWGEKLFF	TGTGCCAGCAGTTACATCCAGGGGTGGGGTGAAAAACTGTTTTTT
TRBV27	TRBJ1-2	few	TRBD1	CASSRLDRDHGYTF	TGTGCCAGCAGCCGACTTGACAGGGACCATGGCTACACCTTC
TRBV5-1	TRBJ2-7	.	TRBD2	CASRLAGLSYEQYF	TGCGCCAGCCGACTAGCGGGCCTTTCCTACGAGCAGTACTTC
TRBV3-1/TRBV3-2	TRBJ2-5	.	TRBD1	CASSHRQGFQETQYF	TGTGCCAGCAGCCACAGACAGGGTTTCCAAGAGACCCAGTACTTC
TRBV10-3	TRBJ2-1	few	.	CAINPGGNEQFF	TGTGCCATCAACCCAGGAGGGAATGAGCAGTTCTTC
TRBV13	TRBJ1-2	few	.	CASSPPAQGYGYTF	TGTGCCAGCAGCCCCCCGGCGCAGGGATATGGCTACACCTTC
TRBV6-1	TRBJ1-2	.	TRBD1	CASREGDSNYGYTF	TGTGCCAGCAGGGAAGGGGACAGCAACTATGGCTACACCTTC
TRBV5-6	TRBJ1-3	.	.	CASREFSGNTIYF	TGTGCCAGCAGAGAGTTCTCTGGAAACACCATATATTTT
TRBV19	TRBJ1-2	.	.	CASSSIPWGEGSLVGYTF	TGTGCCAGTAGCAGTATTCCATGGGGGGAGGGGAGTTTGGTTGGCTACACCTTC
TRBV2	TRBJ2-2	once	.	CASSGRGPGNTGELFF	TGTGCCAGCAGTGGGAGGGGCCCCGGGAACACCGGGGAGCTGTTTTTT